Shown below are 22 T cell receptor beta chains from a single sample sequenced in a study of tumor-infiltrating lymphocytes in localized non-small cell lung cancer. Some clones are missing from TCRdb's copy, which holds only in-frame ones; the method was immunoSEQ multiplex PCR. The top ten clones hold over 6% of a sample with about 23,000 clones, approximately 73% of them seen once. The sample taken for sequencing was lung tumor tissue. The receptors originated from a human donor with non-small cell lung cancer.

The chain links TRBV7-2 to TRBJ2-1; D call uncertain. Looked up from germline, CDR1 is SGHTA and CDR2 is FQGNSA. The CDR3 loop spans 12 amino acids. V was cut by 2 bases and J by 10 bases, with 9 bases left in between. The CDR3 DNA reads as TGTGCCAGCAGCTTAATAATGAACGAGCAGTTCTTC. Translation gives CASSLIMNEQFF.

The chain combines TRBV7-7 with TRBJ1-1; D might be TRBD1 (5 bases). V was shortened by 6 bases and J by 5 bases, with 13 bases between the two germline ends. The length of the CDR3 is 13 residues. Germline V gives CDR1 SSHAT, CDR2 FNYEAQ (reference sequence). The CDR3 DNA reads TGTGCCAGCAGTTTAAGGGGAGGGACTGAAGCTTTCTTT. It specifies CASSLRGGTEAFF.

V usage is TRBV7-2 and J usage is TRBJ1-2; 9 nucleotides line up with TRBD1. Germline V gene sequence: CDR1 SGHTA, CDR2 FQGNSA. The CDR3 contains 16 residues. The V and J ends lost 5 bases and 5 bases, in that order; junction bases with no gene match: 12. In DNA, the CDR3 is TGTGCCAGCAGCCCGTCGGGACAGGGTATATTGTATGGCTACACCTTC. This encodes CASSPSGQGILYGYTF.

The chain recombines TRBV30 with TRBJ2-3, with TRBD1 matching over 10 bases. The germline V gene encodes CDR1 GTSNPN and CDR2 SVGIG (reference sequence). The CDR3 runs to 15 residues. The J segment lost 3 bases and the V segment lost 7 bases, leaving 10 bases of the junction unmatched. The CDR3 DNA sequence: TGTGCCTCAACCAGACAGGGGGCAAGAACAGATACGCAGTATTTT. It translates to CASTRQGARTDTQYF.

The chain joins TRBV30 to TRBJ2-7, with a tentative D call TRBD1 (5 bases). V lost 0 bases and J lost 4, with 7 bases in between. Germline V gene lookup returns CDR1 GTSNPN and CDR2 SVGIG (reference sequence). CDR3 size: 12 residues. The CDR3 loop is CAWSVRGYEQYF. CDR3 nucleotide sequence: TGTGCCTGGAGTGTAAGGGGATACGAGCAGTACTTC.

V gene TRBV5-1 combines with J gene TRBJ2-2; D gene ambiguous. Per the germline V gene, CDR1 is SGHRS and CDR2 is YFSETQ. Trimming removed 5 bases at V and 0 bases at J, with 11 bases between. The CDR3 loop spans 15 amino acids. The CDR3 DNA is TGCGCCAGCAGAACGGCAGCCACGAACACCGGGGAGCTGTTTTTT. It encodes CASRTAATNTGELFF. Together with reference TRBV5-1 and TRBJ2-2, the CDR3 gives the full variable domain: KAGVTQTPRYLIKTRGQQVTLSCSPISGHRSVSWYQQTPGQGLQFLFEYFSETQRNKGNFPGRFSGRQFSNSRSEMNVSTLELGDSALYLCASRTAATNTGELFFGEGSRLTVL.

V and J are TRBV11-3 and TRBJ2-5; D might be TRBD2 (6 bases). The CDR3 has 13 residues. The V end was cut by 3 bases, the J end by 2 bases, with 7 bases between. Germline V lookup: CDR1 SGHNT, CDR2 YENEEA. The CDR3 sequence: CASSLGLQETQYF. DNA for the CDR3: TGTGCCAGCAGCTTGGGACTGCAAGAGACCCAGTACTTC.

The CDR3: CASRRQQGYNSPLHF. Here the CDR3 DNA reads TGTGCCAGCAGGCGACAGCAGGGATATAATTCACCCCTCCACTTT. The V gene is TRBV6-5, the J gene TRBJ1-6; a possible D gene is TRBD1 (5 bases). This CDR3 has 15 residues. Per germline, CDR1 MNHEY and CDR2 SVGAGI. Between the trimmed V and J ends, which lost 6 bases and 4 bases, there was a span of 13 bases.

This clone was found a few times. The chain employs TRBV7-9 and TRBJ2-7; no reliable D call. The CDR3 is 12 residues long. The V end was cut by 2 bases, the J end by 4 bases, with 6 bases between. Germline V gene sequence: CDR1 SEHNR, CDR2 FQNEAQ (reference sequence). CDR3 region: CASSLLGYEQYF. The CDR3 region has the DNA TGTGCCAGCAGCTTACTGGGGTACGAGCAGTACTTC.

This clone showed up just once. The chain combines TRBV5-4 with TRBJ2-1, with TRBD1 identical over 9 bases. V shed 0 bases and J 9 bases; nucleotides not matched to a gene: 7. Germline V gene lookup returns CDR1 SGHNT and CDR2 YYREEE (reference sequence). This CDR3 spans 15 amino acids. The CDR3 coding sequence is TGTGCCAGCAGCTTGGTTGGACAGGGGATGGGTGAGCAGTTCTTC. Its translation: CASSLVGQGMGEQFF.

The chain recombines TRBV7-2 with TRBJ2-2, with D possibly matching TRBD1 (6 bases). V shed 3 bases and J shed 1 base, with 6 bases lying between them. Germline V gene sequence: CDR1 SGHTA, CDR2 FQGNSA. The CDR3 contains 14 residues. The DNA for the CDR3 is TGTGCCAGCAGCTTGGGACAGAACACCGGGGAGCTGTTTTTT. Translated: CASSLGQNTGELFF. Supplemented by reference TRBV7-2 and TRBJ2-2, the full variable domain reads GAGVSQSPSNKVTEKGKDVELRCDPISGHTALYWYRQSLGQGLEFLIYFQGNSAPDKSGLPSDRFSAERTGGSVSTLTIQRTQQEDSAVYLCASSLGQNTGELFFGEGSRLTVL.

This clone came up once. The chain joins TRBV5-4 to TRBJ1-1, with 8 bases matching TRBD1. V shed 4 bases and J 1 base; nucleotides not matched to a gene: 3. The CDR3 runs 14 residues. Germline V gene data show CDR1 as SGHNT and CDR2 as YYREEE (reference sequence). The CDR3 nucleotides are TGTGCCAGCAGCCCGGGACAGGCGAACACTGAAGCTTTCTTT. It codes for CASSPGQANTEAFF.

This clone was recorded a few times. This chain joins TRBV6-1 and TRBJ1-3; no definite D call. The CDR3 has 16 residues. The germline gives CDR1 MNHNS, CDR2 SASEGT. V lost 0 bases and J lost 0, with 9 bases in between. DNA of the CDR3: TGTGCCAGCAGTGAAGCGGTCCGGTCCTCTGGAAACACCATATATTTT. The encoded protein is CASSEAVRSSGNTIYF.

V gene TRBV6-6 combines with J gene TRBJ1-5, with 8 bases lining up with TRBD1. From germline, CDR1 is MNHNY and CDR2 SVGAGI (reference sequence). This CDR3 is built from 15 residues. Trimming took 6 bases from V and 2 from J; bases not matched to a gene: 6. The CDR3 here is CASRPDRGGNQPQHF. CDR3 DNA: TGTGCCAGCAGACCCGACAGGGGCGGCAATCAGCCCCAGCATTTT.

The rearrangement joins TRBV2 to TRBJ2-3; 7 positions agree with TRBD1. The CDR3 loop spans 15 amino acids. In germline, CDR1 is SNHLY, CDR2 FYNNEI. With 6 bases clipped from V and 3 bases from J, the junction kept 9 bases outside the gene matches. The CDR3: CASSADRDPTDTQYF. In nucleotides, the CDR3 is TGTGCCAGCAGCGCCGACAGGGATCCAACAGATACGCAGTATTTT.

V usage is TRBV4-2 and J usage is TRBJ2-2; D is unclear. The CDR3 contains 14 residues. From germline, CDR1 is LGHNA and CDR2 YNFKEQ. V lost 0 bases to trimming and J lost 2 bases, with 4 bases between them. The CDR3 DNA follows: TGTGCCAGCAGCCAAGATAGAAACACCGGGGAGCTGTTTTTT. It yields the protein CASSQDRNTGELFF.

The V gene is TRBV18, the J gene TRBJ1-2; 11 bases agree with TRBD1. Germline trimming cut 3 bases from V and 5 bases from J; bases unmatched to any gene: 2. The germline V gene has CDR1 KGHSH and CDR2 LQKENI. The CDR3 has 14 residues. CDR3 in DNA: TGTGCCAGCTCACCCGGGACAGGGGGGTATGGCTACACCTTC. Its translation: CASSPGTGGYGYTF.

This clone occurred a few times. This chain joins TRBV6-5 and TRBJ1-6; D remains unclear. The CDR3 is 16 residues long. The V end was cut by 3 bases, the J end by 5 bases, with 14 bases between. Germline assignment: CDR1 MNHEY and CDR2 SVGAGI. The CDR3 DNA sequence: TGTGCCAGCAGTTATGAGGGAAAGACTCATAATTCACCCCTCCACTTT. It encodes CASSYEGKTHNSPLHF.

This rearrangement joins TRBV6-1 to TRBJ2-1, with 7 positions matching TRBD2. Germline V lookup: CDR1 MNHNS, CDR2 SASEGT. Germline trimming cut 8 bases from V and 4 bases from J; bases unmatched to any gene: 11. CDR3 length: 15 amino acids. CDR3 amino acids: CASWAGDALYNEQFF. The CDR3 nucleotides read TGTGCCAGCTGGGCGGGGGACGCCTTGTACAATGAGCAGTTCTTC.

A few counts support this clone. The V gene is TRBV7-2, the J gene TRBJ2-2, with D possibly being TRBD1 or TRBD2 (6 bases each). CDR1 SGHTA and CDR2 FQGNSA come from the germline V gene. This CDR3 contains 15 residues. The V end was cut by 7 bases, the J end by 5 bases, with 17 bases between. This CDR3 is CASMIAGGQTGELFF. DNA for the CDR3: TGTGCCAGCATGATTGCCGGGGGACAAACCGGGGAGCTGTTTTTT. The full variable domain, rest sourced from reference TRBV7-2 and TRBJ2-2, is GAGVSQSPSNKVTEKGKDVELRCDPISGHTALYWYRQSLGQGLEFLIYFQGNSAPDKSGLPSDRFSAERTGGSVSTLTIQRTQQEDSAVYLCASMIAGGQTGELFFGEGSRLTVL.

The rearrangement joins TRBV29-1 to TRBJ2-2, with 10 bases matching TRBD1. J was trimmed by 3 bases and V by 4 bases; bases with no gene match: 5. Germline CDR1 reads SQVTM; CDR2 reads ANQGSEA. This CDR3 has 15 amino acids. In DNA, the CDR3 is TGCAGCGTTGGGGGACAGGGGTCTTACACCGGGGAGCTGTTTTTT. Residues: CSVGGQGSYTGELFF.

This chain's CDR3 is CASSLGGFEGGQPQHF. CDR3 in DNA: TGTGCCAGCAGCTTAGGGGGATTTGAAGGTGGCCAGCCCCAGCATTTT. This rearrangement joins TRBV7-2 to TRBJ1-5, with D unclear. Between the trimmed V and J ends, which lost 1 base and 7 bases, there was a span of 17 bases. The CDR3 contains 16 residues. Germline values: CDR1 SGHTA, CDR2 FQGNSA.